This TCR beta chain was sequenced for a study of T cell changes during pregnancy in multiple sclerosis. From germline, CDR1 is KGHSH and CDR2 LQKENI. This CDR3 contains 16 residues. Trimming shortened V by 5 bases and J by 0 bases, and 14 bases separated the two germline ends. Libraries were prepared by immunoSEQ multiplex PCR; TCRdb keeps only in-frame clonotypes and omits some of them. The sample shows fewer than 60,000 clones, approximately 92% of them seen only once. The source was peripheral blood, collected after pregnancy. The origin of this receptor is a female donor in good health, enrolled as a control in a pregnancy study. This chain uses TRBV18 with TRBJ1-3; D perhaps matches TRBD1 (5 bases). The CDR3 DNA is TGTGCCAGCTCATTGGGGACTCCGAGCTCTGGAAACACCATATATTTT. Protein sequence: CASSLGTPSSGNTIYF. Drawing the rest from reference TRBV18 and TRBJ1-3, the complete variable domain is NAGVMQNPRHLVRRRGQEARLRCSPMKGHSHVYWYRQLPEEGLKFMVYLQKENIIDESGMPKERFSAEFPKEGPSILRIQQVVRGDSAAYFCASSLGTPSSGNTIYFGEGSWLTVV.